Listed below are T cell receptor beta chains from one sample, sequenced in a study of T cell repertoires in cytomegalovirus infection. Their antigen targets remain unknown. Using its own MiXCR run on the reads, TCRdb lists one record per CDR3 protein. The table shows 750,000 to 900,000 distinct CDR3 sequences, with almost 30% occurring only once. Sequencing was performed on cultured CD8+ T cells from PBMCs, taken from culture after CMV antigen stimulation. These receptors all stem from a human donor in good health (CMV status not recorded). Some clones in this sample may be carry-over from other donors' samples. CDR3s include the opening cysteine and the closing phenylalanine or tryptophan. The D gene is left open where the match is weak. The size field is filled for only some rows; it gives once, few, many or a size class.

CDR3: CASSLRRLAGGTGELFF
DNA: TGTGCCAGTAGTCTGCGTAGACTAGCGGGGGGTACCGGGGAGCTGTTTTTT
size: NA
V: TRBV19
J: TRBJ2-2
D: TRBD2

CDR3: CASSPGDSRQFF
DNA: TGTGCCAGCAGTCCAGGGGACAGTAGGCAGTTCTTC
size: NA
V: TRBV13
J: TRBJ2-1
D: TRBD1

CDR3: CASTSLRQGLGPEQYF
DNA: TGTGCCAGCACAAGCTTAAGGCAGGGACTGGGCCCCGAGCAGTACTTC
size: many
V: TRBV7-2
J: TRBJ2-7
D: NA

CDR3: CASSLDTGPSYRGNEQFF
DNA: TGTGCCAGCAGCTTAGATACGGGACCGAGCTACAGGGGCAATGAGCAGTTCTTC
size: NA
V: TRBV11-3
J: TRBJ2-1
D: TRBD1

CDR3: CASSYTVGTGDLNIQYF
DNA: TGTGCCAGCAGTTACACCGTCGGGACAGGAGATTTGAACATTCAGTACTTC
size: NA
V: TRBV6-2/TRBV6-3
J: TRBJ2-4
D: TRBD1

CDR3: CASSEGQALWPGQYF
DNA: TGTGCCAGCAGTGAGGGACAGGCTCTATGGCCTGGGCAGTACTTC
size: few
V: TRBV6-1
J: TRBJ2-7
D: TRBD1

CDR3: CASSLDGGAFATGELFF
DNA: TGTGCCAGCAGCTTAGATGGGGGGGCGTTTGCCACCGGGGAGCTGTTTTTT
size: NA
V: TRBV7-6
J: TRBJ2-2
D: NA

CDR3: CASSRGGSYNSPLHF
DNA: TGCGCCAGCAGCCGAGGGGGTTCCTATAATTCACCCCTCCACTTT
size: NA
V: TRBV4-1
J: TRBJ1-6
D: NA

CDR3: CASSPSYGLGNEQFF
DNA: TGTGCCAGCAGCCCCTCGTACGGCCTTGGGAATGAGCAGTTCTTC
size: many
V: TRBV7-6
J: TRBJ2-1
D: NA

CDR3: CASSLRVSGANVLTF
DNA: TGTGCCAGCAGCCTCAGGGTCTCTGGGGCCAACGTCCTGACTTTC
size: medium-sized
V: TRBV7-9
J: TRBJ2-6
D: NA

CDR3: CASSLTGGRSDTQYF
DNA: TGTGCCAGCAGCTTAACGGGGGGGAGGTCAGATACGCAGTATTTT
size: many
V: TRBV7-3
J: TRBJ2-3
D: TRBD2

CDR3: CASSIRDLNSPLHF
DNA: TGTGCCAGCAGCATCCGGGACCTCAATTCACCCCTCCACTTT
size: few
V: TRBV7-2
J: TRBJ1-6
D: NA

CDR3: CSAFSGDLYNEQFF
DNA: TGCAGTGCTTTTAGCGGGGACCTCTACAATGAGCAGTTCTTC
size: NA
V: TRBV20-1
J: TRBJ2-1
D: TRBD2

CDR3: CASSSQGLVTEAFF
DNA: TGTGCCAGCAGTTCCCAGGGACTGGTCACTGAAGCTTTCTTT
size: NA
V: TRBV27
J: TRBJ1-1
D: NA

CDR3: CASSRNRGQPQHF
DNA: TGTGCCAGCAGTCGGAACAGGGGACAGCCCCAGCATTTT
size: NA
V: TRBV6-1
J: TRBJ1-5
D: TRBD1

CDR3: CASSILPGGNGYTF
DNA: TGTGCCAGTAGTATTCTGCCAGGGGGCAATGGCTACACCTTC
size: NA
V: TRBV19
J: TRBJ1-2
D: TRBD1

CDR3: CATLRRDTGELFF
DNA: TGTGCCACCTTAAGGAGGGACACCGGGGAGCTGTTTTTT
size: NA
V: TRBV2
J: TRBJ2-2
D: NA

CDR3: CASSDESSYNEQFF
DNA: TGTGCCAGCAGCGACGAGAGCTCCTACAATGAGCAGTTCTTC
size: NA
V: TRBV7-4
J: TRBJ2-1
D: NA

CDR3: CASIPAGGLYEQYF
DNA: TGTGCCAGCATTCCCGCTGGGGGGTTGTACGAGCAGTACTTC
size: once
V: TRBV27
J: TRBJ2-7
D: NA

CDR3: CASTAATNEKLFF
DNA: TGTGCCAGCACCGCCGCAACTAATGAAAAACTGTTTTTT
size: few
V: TRBV6-5
J: TRBJ1-4
D: NA

CDR3: CASSLDSFNTEAFF
DNA: TGTGCCAGCAGTTTAGACAGTTTTAACACTGAAGCTTTCTTT
size: many
V: TRBV12-3/TRBV12-4
J: TRBJ1-1
D: NA

CDR3: CATSAGSEAFF
DNA: TGTGCCACCAGTGCCGGATCTGAAGCTTTCTTT
size: few
V: TRBV24-1
J: TRBJ1-1
D: NA

CDR3: CASSLETTLAGGPGELFF
DNA: TGTGCCAGCAGCTTAGAAACTACACTAGCGGGGGGGCCCGGGGAGCTGTTTTTT
size: NA
V: TRBV7-6
J: TRBJ2-2
D: TRBD2

CDR3: CASSQPWGLYEQYF
DNA: TGCGCCAGCAGCCAACCTTGGGGGCTCTACGAGCAGTACTTC
size: NA
V: TRBV4-1
J: TRBJ2-7
D: NA

CDR3: CASSLGTGGHQPQHF
DNA: TGTGCCAGCAGCCTCGGGACAGGGGGTCATCAGCCCCAGCATTTT
size: few
V: TRBV5-6
J: TRBJ1-5
D: TRBD1

CDR3: CASIRDYQNNEQFF
DNA: TGTGCCAGCATCCGGGACTACCAGAACAATGAGCAGTTCTTC
size: NA
V: TRBV7-6
J: TRBJ2-1
D: TRBD2

CDR3: CASRWDRGYYNEQFF
DNA: TGTGCCAGCAGGTGGGACAGGGGGTACTACAATGAGCAGTTCTTC
size: few
V: TRBV6-2/TRBV6-3
J: TRBJ2-1
D: TRBD1

CDR3: CAADGSVDGNTIYF
DNA: TGTGCCGCTGATGGCAGCGTAGATGGAAACACCATATATTTT
size: many
V: TRBV2
J: TRBJ1-3
D: NA

CDR3: CASSTRGFTEAFF
DNA: TGTGCCAGCAGTACCCGAGGGTTCACTGAAGCTTTCTTT
size: NA
V: TRBV28
J: TRBJ1-1
D: NA

CDR3: CASSLLQSTDTQYF
DNA: TGTGCCAGCAGTTTATTACAGAGCACAGATACGCAGTATTTT
size: many
V: TRBV27
J: TRBJ2-3
D: NA

CDR3: CASSEIYDYGGVLDTEAFF
DNA: TGTGCCAGCAGTGAAATTTATGATTATGGGGGCGTCTTGGACACTGAAGCTTTCTTT
size: NA
V: TRBV6-1
J: TRBJ1-1
D: NA

CDR3: CATEDKNEKLFF
DNA: TGTGCCACTGAAGACAAGAATGAAAAACTGTTTTTT
size: NA
V: TRBV19
J: TRBJ1-4
D: NA

CDR3: CASTSSSEKLFF
DNA: TGTGCCAGCACCTCTTCCTCTGAAAAACTGTTTTTT
size: many
V: TRBV7-2
J: TRBJ1-4
D: NA

CDR3: CASSPVSGSGYTF
DNA: TGTGCCAGCAGTCCCGTATCGGGGAGCGGCTACACCTTC
size: NA
V: TRBV6-5
J: TRBJ1-2
D: NA

CDR3: CASSQPGQYNEQFF
DNA: TGCGCCAGCAGCCAACCGGGACAGTACAATGAGCAGTTCTTC
size: NA
V: TRBV4-1
J: TRBJ2-1
D: TRBD1

CDR3: CASSLASPQETQYF
DNA: TGCGCCAGCAGCTTGGCGTCTCCCCAAGAGACCCAGTACTTC
size: few
V: TRBV5-1
J: TRBJ2-5
D: NA

CDR3: CASSSPGTGSEKLFF
DNA: TGTGCCAGCAGCTCCCCCGGGACAGGGAGCGAAAAACTGTTTTTT
size: many
V: TRBV7-8
J: TRBJ1-4
D: TRBD1